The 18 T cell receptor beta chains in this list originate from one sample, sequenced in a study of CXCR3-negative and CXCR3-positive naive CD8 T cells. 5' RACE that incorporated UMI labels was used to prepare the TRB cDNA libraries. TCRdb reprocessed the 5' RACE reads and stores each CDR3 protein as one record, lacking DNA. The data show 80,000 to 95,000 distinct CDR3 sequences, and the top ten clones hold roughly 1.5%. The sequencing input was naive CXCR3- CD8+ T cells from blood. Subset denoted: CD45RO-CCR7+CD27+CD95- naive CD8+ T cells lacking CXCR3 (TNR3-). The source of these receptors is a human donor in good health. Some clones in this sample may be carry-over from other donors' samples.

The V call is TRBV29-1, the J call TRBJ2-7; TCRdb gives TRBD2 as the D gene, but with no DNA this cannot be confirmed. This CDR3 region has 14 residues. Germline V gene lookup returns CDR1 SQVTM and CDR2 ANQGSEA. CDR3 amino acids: CSVKPGLAINEQYF.

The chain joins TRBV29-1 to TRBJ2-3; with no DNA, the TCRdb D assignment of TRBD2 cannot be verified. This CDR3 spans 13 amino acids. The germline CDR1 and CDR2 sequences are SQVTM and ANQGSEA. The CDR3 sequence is CSVDREGTDTQYF.

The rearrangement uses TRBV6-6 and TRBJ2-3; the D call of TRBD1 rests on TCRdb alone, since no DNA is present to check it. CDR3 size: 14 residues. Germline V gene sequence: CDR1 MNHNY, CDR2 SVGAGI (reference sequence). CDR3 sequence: CASSYYPGADTQYF.

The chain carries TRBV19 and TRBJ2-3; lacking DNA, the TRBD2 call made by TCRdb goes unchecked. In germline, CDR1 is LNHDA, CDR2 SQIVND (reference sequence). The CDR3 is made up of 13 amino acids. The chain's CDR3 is CASTSHPTDTQYF.

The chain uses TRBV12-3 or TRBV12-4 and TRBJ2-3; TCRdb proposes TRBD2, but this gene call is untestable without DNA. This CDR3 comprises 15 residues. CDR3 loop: CASRMQRGAGDTQYF.

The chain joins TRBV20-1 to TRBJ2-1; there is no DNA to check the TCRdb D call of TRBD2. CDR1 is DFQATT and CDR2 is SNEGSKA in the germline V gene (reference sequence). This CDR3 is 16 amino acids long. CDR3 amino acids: CSARGRTSHLSNEQFF.

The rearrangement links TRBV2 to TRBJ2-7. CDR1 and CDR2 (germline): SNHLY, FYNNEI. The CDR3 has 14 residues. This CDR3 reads CASTGLESSYEQYF.

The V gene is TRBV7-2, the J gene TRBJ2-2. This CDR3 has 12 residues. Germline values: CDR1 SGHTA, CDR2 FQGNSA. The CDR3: CTSKAYTGELFF.

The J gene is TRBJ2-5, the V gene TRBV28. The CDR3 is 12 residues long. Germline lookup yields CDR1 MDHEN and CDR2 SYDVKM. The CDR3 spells CASSLSSETQYF.

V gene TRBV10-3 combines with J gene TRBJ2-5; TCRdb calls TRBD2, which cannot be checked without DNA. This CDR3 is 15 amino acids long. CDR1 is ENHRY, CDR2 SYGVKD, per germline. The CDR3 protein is CAISDEGAHQETQYF.

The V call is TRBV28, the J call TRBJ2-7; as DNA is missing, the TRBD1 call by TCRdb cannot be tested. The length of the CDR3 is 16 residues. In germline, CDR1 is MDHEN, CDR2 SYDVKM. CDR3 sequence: CASSFADGVGVYEQYF.

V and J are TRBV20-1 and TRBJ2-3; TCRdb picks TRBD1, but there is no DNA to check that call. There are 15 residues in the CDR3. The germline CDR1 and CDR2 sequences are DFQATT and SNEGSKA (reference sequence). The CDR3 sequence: CSARVRTNIADTQYF.

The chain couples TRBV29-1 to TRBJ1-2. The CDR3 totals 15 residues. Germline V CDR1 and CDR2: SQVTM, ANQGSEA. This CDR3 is CSVHLTTPQGYGYTF.

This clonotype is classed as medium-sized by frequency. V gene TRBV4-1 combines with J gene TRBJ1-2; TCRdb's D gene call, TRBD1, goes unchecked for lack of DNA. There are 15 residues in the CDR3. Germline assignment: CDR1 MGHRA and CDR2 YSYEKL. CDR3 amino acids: CASSQVGQGRFGYTF.

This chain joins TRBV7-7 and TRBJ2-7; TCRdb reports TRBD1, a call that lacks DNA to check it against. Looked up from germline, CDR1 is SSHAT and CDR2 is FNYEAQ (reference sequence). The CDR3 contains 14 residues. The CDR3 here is CASSLELTGGEQYF.

CDR3 sequence: CASRPPAGGLEQYF. The rearrangement links TRBV7-9 to TRBJ2-7; TCRdb indicates TRBD2, and absent DNA this call remains unverified. Per germline, CDR1 SEHNR and CDR2 FQNEAQ (reference sequence). The CDR3 has 14 amino acids.

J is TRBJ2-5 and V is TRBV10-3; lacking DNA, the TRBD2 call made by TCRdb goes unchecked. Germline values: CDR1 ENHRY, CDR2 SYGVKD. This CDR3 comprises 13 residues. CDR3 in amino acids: CAISKGPRETQYF.

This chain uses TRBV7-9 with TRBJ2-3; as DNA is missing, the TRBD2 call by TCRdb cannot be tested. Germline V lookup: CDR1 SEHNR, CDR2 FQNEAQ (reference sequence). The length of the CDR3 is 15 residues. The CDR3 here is CASSPSEGRGDTQYF.